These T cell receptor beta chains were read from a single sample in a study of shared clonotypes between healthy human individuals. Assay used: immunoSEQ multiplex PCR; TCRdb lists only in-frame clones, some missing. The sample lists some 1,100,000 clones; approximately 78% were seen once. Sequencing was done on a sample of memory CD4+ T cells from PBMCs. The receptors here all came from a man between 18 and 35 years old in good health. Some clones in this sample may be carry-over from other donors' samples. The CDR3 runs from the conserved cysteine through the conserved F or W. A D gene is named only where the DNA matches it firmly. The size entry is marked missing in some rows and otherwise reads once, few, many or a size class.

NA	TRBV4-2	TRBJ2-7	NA	TGTGCCAGCAGTCGACAGGTAGGGAGCGAGCAGTACTTC	CASSRQVGSEQYF
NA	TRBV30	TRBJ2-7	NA	TGTGCCTGGAGTCCCGGGCCCACCTACGAGCAGTACTTC	CAWSPGPTYEQYF
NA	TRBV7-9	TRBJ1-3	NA	TGTGCCGCCGGGCGGGATAACTCTGGAAACACCATATATTTT	CAAGRDNSGNTIYF
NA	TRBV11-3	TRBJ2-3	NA	TGTGCCAGCAGCTTTGCCGGGACTCGCCCCTCTAGCACAGATACGCAGTATTTT	CASSFAGTRPSSTDTQYF
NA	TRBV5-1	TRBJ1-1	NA	TGCGCCAGCAGCTTGGACGGCGCGAACACTGAAGCTTTCTTT	CASSLDGANTEAFF
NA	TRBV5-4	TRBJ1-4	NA	TGTGCCAGCAGCCCCAATGCGGTCCCCCTTCCTAATGAAAAACTGTTTTTT	CASSPNAVPLPNEKLFF
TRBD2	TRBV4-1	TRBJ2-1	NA	TGCGCCAGCAGCCAAAGGAGGGTAGACAGCCAGCGGGAGTCGTATGAGCAGTTCTTC	CASSQRRVDSQRESYEQFF
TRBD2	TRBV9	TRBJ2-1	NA	TGTGCCAGCAGCGTGACCAGCGGGAGTGGGAATGAGCAGTTCTTC	CASSVTSGSGNEQFF
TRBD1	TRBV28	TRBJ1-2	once	TGTGCCACCGACGGACAGGGTGACTATGGCTACACCTTC	CATDGQGDYGYTF
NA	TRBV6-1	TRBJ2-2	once	TGTGCCAGCACGTGGGGTACGGCGAACACCGGGGAGCTGTTTTTT	CASTWGTANTGELFF
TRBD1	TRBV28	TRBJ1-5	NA	TGTGCCAGCAGGGGGACAGGCCTCCCTCAGCCCCAGCATTTT	CASRGTGLPQPQHF
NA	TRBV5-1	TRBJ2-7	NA	TGCGCCAGCAGCCCGGACAGCACCTCCTACGAGCAGTACTTC	CASSPDSTSYEQYF
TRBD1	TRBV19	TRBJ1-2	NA	TGTGCCAGTCTCCCCCTGGGGACAGCAAACTATGGCTACACCTTC	CASLPLGTANYGYTF
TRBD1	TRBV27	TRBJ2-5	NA	TGTGCCAGCAGACGAACTGTAGACAGGGCCTGGGAGACCCAGTACTTC	CASRRTVDRAWETQYF
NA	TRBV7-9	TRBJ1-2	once	TGTGCCAGCGGCATCTGGGAGGGTGGCTACACCTTC	CASGIWEGGYTF
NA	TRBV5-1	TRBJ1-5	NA	TGCGCCAGCAGCTTGGACCCATCAATAGGCAATCAGCCCCAGCATTTT	CASSLDPSIGNQPQHF
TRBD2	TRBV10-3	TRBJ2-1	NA	TGTGGAGCTAGCGGGAGAGGAACCTACAATGAGCAGTTCTTC	CGASGRGTYNEQFF
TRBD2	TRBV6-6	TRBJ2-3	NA	TGTGCCAGCAGTTACACGGGAGGAGGGACAGATACGCAGTATTTT	CASSYTGGGTDTQYF
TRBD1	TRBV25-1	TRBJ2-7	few	TGTGCCAGCATCGGGGACAGAGTCTACGAGCAGTACTTC	CASIGDRVYEQYF
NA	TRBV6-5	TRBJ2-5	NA	TGTGCCAGCAGCACGACAGTTAGGGGAGAGACCCAGTACTTC	CASSTTVRGETQYF
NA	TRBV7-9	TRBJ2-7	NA	TGTGCCAGCAGCCCAAGCGGTGGAGGGGTACACTACGAGCAGTACTTC	CASSPSGGGVHYEQYF
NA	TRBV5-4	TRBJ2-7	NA	TGTGCCAGCAGCTTGGGCGGTCTCGGGTACGAGCAGTACTTC	CASSLGGLGYEQYF
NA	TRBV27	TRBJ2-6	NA	TGTGCCAGCAGTTTCAACGGCTACTCTGGGGCCAACGTCCTGACTTTC	CASSFNGYSGANVLTF
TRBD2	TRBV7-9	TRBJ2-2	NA	TGTGCCAGCAGCTTAGCTGCTAGCGGGAGGACGGGCACCGGGGAGCTGTTTTTT	CASSLAASGRTGTGELFF
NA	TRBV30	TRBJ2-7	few	TGTGCCTGGAGTGTACCCCCCAAATACGAGCAGTACTTC	CAWSVPPKYEQYF
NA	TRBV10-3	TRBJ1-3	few	TGTGCCATCAGTGAAACGGGGACACGTCTCGCCTCTGGAAACACCATATATTTT	CAISETGTRLASGNTIYF
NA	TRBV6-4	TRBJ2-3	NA	TGTGCCAGCAGTGGTACTGGCACAGATACGCAGTATTTT	CASSGTGTDTQYF
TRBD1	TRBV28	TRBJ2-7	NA	TGTGCCAGCAGTTTATCACAGGGGTTACACGAGCAGTACTTC	CASSLSQGLHEQYF
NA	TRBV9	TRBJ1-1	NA	TGTGCCAGCAGCGTAGCAGCCATGAACACTGAAGCTTTCTTT	CASSVAAMNTEAFF
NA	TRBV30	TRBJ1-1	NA	TGTGCCTGGAGTGTAGTAGGGGGCACTGAAGCTTTCTTT	CAWSVVGGTEAFF
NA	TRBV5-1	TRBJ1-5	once	TGCGCCAGCAGCTTGGCAGGGGTCAATCAGCCCCAGCATTTT	CASSLAGVNQPQHF
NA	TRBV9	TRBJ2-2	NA	TGTGCCAGCAGCAATACATACACCGGGGAGCTGTTTTTT	CASSNTYTGELFF
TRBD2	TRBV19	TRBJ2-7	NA	TGTGCCAGTCGCCCGGCGGGGGGGGAGGCCTACGAGCAGTACTTC	CASRPAGGEAYEQYF
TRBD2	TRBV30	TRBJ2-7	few	TGTGCCTGCCGACTAGCGGACTCCTACGAGCAGTACTTC	CACRLADSYEQYF
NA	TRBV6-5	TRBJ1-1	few	TGTGCCAGCCGGCTCAGGGGCGTGGGCACTGAAGCTTTCTTT	CASRLRGVGTEAFF
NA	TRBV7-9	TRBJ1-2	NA	TGTGCCAGCAGCTTAGCGGGGTATGGCTACACCTTC	CASSLAGYGYTF
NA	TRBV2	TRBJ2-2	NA	TGTGCCAGCAGTGCCCGGACAGCCAACACCGGGGAGCTGTTTTTT	CASSARTANTGELFF
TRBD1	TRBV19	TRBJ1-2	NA	TGTGCCAGTAGTACCGTGCCCAGGGGGGCCCATGGCTACACCTTC	CASSTVPRGAHGYTF
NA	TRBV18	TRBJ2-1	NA	TGTGCCAGCTCACAGTCGCGGGGACCTTCCTACAATGAGCAGTTCTTC	CASSQSRGPSYNEQFF
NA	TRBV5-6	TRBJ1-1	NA	TGTGCCAGCAGCTTGTCCTGGGGGAGTTACACTGAAGCTTTCTTT	CASSLSWGSYTEAFF
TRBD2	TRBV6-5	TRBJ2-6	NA	TGTGCCAGCAGTTACTTGCGGGAGGCTGGGGCCAACGTCCTGACTTTC	CASSYLREAGANVLTF
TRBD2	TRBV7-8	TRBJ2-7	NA	TGTGCCAGCAGCCCGGGACTAGCGGGATGGGTCACCTACGAGCAGTACTTC	CASSPGLAGWVTYEQYF
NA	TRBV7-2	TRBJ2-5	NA	TGTGCCAGCAGCTTACTACAAAGTATAGGGACCCAGTACTTC	CASSLLQSIGTQYF
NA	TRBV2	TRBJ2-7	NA	TGTGCCAGCACGCGAATTTTAGACGTTGCCTACGAGCAGTACTTC	CASTRILDVAYEQYF
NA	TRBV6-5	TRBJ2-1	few	TGTGCCAGCAGTTACTCGGGCCTACAAACCGATGAGCAGTTCTTC	CASSYSGLQTDEQFF
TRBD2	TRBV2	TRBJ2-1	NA	TGTGCCAGCGCAATGACTAGCGGGAGCCCTTCGCAGTTCTTC	CASAMTSGSPSQFF
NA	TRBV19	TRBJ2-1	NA	TGTGCCAGTAGTATAAACGGTCCATACAATGAGCAGTTCTTC	CASSINGPYNEQFF
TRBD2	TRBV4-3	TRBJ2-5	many	TGCGCCAGCAGCTGGGGCGGGGGGCGAGAGACCCAGTACTTC	CASSWGGGRETQYF
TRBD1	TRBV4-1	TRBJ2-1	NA	TGCGCCAGCAGCCAAGTAGTTCGGACAGGCGACAATGAGCAGTTCTTC	CASSQVVRTGDNEQFF
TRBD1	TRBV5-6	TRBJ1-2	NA	TGTGCCAGCAGGGATCAAACAGGGGGTAACTATGGCTACACCTTC	CASRDQTGGNYGYTF
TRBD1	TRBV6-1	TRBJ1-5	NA	TGTGCCAGCAAGCAGGGGGGCGACCTCAATCAGCCCCAGCATTTT	CASKQGGDLNQPQHF
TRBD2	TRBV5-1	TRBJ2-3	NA	TGCGCCAGCAGCTTAGGGACTAGCGGGAAGTTACATACGCAGTATTTT	CASSLGTSGKLHTQYF
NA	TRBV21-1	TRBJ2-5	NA	TGTGCCAGCAGCACTAAGGGACCTCTACAAGAGACCCAGTACTTC	CASSTKGPLQETQYF
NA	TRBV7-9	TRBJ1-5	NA	TGTGCCAGCAGCTCCCACTATCGAGATCAGCCCCAGCATTTT	CASSSHYRDQPQHF
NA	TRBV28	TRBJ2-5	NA	TGTGCCAGCCAACGGACCGAGACCCAGTACTTC	CASQRTETQYF
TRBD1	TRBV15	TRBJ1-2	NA	TGTGCCACCAGCAGATACCGGGACAGGGGAGTGAAGACCTATGGCTACACCTTC	CATSRYRDRGVKTYGYTF